This T cell receptor (beta chain) was found in a study of CD8 T cells in ankylosing spondylitis. Study conclusions and caveats: Some motif variants had been reported before (in reactive arthritis synovial fluid and blood). Characteristic of ankylosing spondylitis blood, it appeared, was a TCR beta motif comprising several highly homologous variants. Reports say disease-linked clones showed up significantly more in matched ankylosing spondylitis synovial fluid.

This CDR3 is 15 amino acids long. The V end lost 0 bases, the J end lost 2 bases, and 11 bases lay between the germline ends. Per germline, CDR1 DFQATT and CDR2 SNEGSKA (reference sequence). Libraries for TCR beta were made by quantitative 5'-RACE with molecular barcodes. TCRdb analysed the 5' RACE reads with MiXCR anew, one entry per CDR3 protein. The sample shows almost 400,000 distinct CDR3 sequences, around 20% of them seen only once. This clonotype has at least ten counts. Antigen: not known. Sequenced: blood, either unsorted or a sorted T cell fraction (not recorded which). The chain couples TRBV20-1 to TRBJ2-1, with D possibly TRBD2 on 5 matching bases. This receptor was obtained from a male donor with ankylosing spondylitis. The CDR3 sequence is CSARDIRDPYNEQFF. CDR3 DNA sequence: TGCAGTGCTAGAGATATACGGGATCCCTACAATGAGCAGTTCTTC.